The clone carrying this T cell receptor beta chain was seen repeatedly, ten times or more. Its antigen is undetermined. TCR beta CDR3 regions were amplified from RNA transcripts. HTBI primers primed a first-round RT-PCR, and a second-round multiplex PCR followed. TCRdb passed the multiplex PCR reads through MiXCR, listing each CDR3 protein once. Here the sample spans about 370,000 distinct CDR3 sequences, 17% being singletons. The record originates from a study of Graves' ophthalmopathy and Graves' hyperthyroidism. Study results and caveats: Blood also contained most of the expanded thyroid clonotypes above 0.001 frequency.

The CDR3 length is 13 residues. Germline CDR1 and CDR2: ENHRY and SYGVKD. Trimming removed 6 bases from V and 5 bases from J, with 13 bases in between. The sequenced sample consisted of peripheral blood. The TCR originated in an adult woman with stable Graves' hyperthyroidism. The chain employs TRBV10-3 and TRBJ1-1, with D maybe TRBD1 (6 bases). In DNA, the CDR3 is TGTGCCATCAGACAGGGACTGGGGACTGAAGCTTTCTTT. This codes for CAIRQGLGTEAFF.